One and the same sample provided the 2 T cell receptor beta chains below, sequenced in a study of T cell repertoires in cytomegalovirus infection. These receptors' targets are unknown. TCRdb called the reads again in MiXCR, with one record for every CDR3 protein. The sample carries roughly 310,000 distinct CDR3 sequences, 25% to 30% recorded once. Here the sequenced sample was cultured PBMCs, taken from culture after CMV antigen stimulation. These receptor sequences come from a human donor in good health (CMV status not recorded). Some clones in this sample may be carry-over from other donors' samples.

This clonotype was seen a handful of times. The chain employs TRBV19 and TRBJ1-2; D might be TRBD1 (5 bases). Trimming removed 8 bases from V and 1 base from J, with 17 bases in between. Germline values: CDR1 LNHDA, CDR2 SQIVND (reference sequence). The CDR3 runs to 15 residues. CDR3 residues: CASSAGTQINYGYTF. The CDR3 DNA reads TGTGCCAGTTCGGCGGGGACCCAAATTAACTATGGCTACACCTTC.

This clonotype was seen only a few times. The chain links TRBV5-5 to TRBJ2-6; weak D call: TRBD2 (5 bases). The length of the CDR3 is 15 residues. Germline CDR1 is SGHKS and CDR2 is YYEKEE (reference sequence). V was trimmed by 3 bases and J by 4 bases, leaving 11 bases between them. CDR3 nucleotides: TGTGCCAGCAGCTGGTCGGGAACCGGGGCCAACGTCCTGACTTTC. This translates into CASSWSGTGANVLTF.